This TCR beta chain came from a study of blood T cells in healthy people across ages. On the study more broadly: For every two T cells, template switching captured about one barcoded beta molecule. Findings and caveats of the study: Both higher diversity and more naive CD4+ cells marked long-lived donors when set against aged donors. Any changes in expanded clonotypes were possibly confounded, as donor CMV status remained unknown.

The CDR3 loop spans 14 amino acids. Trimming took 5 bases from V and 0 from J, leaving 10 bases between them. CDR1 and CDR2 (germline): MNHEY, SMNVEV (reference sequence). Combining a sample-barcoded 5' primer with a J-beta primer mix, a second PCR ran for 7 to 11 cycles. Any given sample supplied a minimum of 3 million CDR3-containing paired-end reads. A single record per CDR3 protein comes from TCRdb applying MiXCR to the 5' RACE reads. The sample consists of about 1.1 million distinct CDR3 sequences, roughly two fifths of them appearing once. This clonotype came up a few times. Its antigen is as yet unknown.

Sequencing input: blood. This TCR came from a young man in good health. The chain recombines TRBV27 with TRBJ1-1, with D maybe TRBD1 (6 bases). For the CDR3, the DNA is TGTGCCAGCAGTATTGGACAGCTGAACACTGAAGCTTTCTTT. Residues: CASSIGQLNTEAFF.